These 28 T cell receptor beta chains share one sample of origin, sequenced in a study of OX40 agonist ivuxolimab in advanced cancers. Assay: immunoSEQ multiplex PCR; the TCRdb copy retains only in-frame clones and omits some. The sample lists tens of thousands of clones; approximately 94% were seen once. Sequencing was performed on CD4+ or CD8+ T cells sorted from blood, taken in a trial of the OX40 agonist ivuxolimab. These receptor sequences come from an adult with an advanced solid tumor such as melanoma, head and neck, liver or kidney cancer.

This chain joins TRBV30 and TRBJ2-4, with D perhaps TRBD2 (5 bases). The CDR3 is made up of 16 amino acids. The V gene's germline CDR1 is GTSNPN and CDR2 SVGIG (reference sequence). The V end lost 0 bases, the J end lost 0 bases, and 12 bases lay between the germline ends. The CDR3 nucleotides are TGTGCCTGGAGTGTACAGCTCGGGGTAGCCAAAAACATTCAGTACTTC. It specifies CAWSVQLGVAKNIQYF. Full variable domain (missing parts from reference TRBV30 and TRBJ2-4): SQTIHQWPATLVQPVGSPLSLECTVEGTSNPNLYWYRQAAGRGLQLLFYSVGIGQISSEVPQNLSASRPQDRQFILSSKKLLLSDSGFYLCAWSVQLGVAKNIQYFGAGTRLSVL.

This chain links TRBV27 with TRBJ2-1, with 13 positions matching TRBD2. Germline-derived CDR1 and CDR2 are MNHEY and SMNVEV (reference sequence). This CDR3 region has 15 residues. The V segment lost 3 bases and the J segment 8 bases; nucleotides outside the gene matches: 4. The CDR3 sequence is CASSLGLAGRDEQFF. The CDR3 DNA follows: TGTGCCAGCAGTTTGGGACTAGCGGGAAGAGATGAGCAGTTCTTC.

The chain is built from TRBV7-9 and TRBJ1-2; D gene unclear. The CDR3 extends over 15 amino acids. Germline CDR1 reads SEHNR; CDR2 reads FQNEAQ (reference sequence). V lost 5 bases, J lost 4 bases, and 17 bases lay in between. The CDR3 is CASSPPMMTGYGYTF. The DNA for the CDR3 is TGTGCCAGCAGCCCGCCGATGATGACGGGCTATGGCTACACCTTC.

The V call is TRBV6-5, the J call TRBJ1-1; 7 bases fit TRBD1. The CDR3 runs 15 residues. With V trimmed by 0 bases and J by 5 bases, 6 bases remained unmatched. CDR1 and CDR2 from the germline V gene are MNHEY and SVGAGI. CDR3 DNA: TGTGCCAGCAGTTACTCCCCCGAGACAGGGACTGAAGCTTTCTTT. Protein sequence: CASSYSPETGTEAFF.

On this clone itself: The CDR3 carries no conserved terminal phenylalanine or tryptophan, so it likely arises from a read error. The DNA is omitted, as the CDR3 cannot be located on it reliably, and the CDR3 follows TCRdb's listing. The chain joins TRBV25-1 to TRBJ2-7; the D call of TRBD2 is as the table states it, not checked on the DNA. Germline V gene lookup returns CDR1 MGHDK and CDR2 SYGVNS. Counting both end residues, the CDR3 totals 10 amino acids. The CDR3 loop reads CASSECGGCP.

The table lists this clone with a count of one. The chain recombines TRBV14 with TRBJ2-1; the match to TRBD2 covers 8 bases. Trimming took 1 base from V and 10 from J; bases not matched to a gene: 15. The CDR3 contains 17 residues. Germline-derived CDR1 and CDR2 are SGHDN and FVKESK. The CDR3 bases are TGTGCCAGCAGCCAAGGTCCCGGGACTAGGTCGGGAGGGGAGCAGTTCTTC. Translated: CASSQGPGTRSGGEQFF.

This clone is a singleton in its sample. The chain uses TRBV15 and TRBJ2-5; D not resolved. Germline CDR1 LNHNV, CDR2 YYDKDF (reference sequence). Trimming pared 4 bases from V and 4 bases from J, leaving 16 bases between. The CDR3 consists of 15 residues. CDR3 coding DNA: TGTGCCACCAGCACTCACCCGGATCCGAGAGAGACCCAGTACTTC. Residues: CATSTHPDPRETQYF.

This clone showed up just once. The chain recombines TRBV7-9 with TRBJ1-1; the D is unclear. This CDR3 comprises 11 residues. Looked up from germline, CDR1 is SEHNR and CDR2 is FQNEAQ (reference sequence). V was trimmed by 2 bases and J by 2 bases, leaving 0 bases between them. The CDR3 bases are TGTGCCAGCAGCTTAAACACTGAAGCTTTCTTT. It is translated as CASSLNTEAFF.

CDR3 coding DNA: TGTGCCACCGGGGGTTTCTACGAGCAGTACTTC. Amino acid sequence: CATGGFYEQYF. This rearrangement joins TRBV27 to TRBJ2-7; maybe TRBD2 (6 bases). Trimming took off 10 bases at V and 3 bases at J, with 10 bases between the two ends. Germline V gene lookup returns CDR1 MNHEY and CDR2 SMNVEV (reference sequence). The CDR3 has 11 amino acids.

The rearrangement joins TRBV29-1 to TRBJ2-1; D is uncertain. The CDR3 has 11 amino acids. Germline V gene lookup returns CDR1 SQVTM and CDR2 ANQGSEA. V was trimmed by 2 bases and J by 15 bases, leaving 14 bases between them. The CDR3 nucleotides read TGCAGCGTTGAATCTGGCATCCTACCGTTCTTC. It specifies CSVESGILPFF.

This clone was seen just once. The chain's CDR3 is CASSSSRDGYNEQFF. The CDR3 DNA reads as TGTGCCAGCAGTAGCTCGCGGGATGGGTACAATGAGCAGTTCTTC. The chain uses TRBV25-1 and TRBJ2-1, with D possibly TRBD2 on 6 matching bases. The ends were cut back, 5 bases at V and 4 bases at J, with 15 bases in the middle. Germline lookup yields CDR1 MGHDK and CDR2 SYGVNS. CDR3 length: 15 residues.

Written as DNA, the CDR3 is TGTGCCAGCAGTGACGTGGGAGGCAATCAGCCCCAGCATTTT. It translates to CASSDVGGNQPQHF. The chain uses TRBV6-1 and TRBJ1-5; D is undetermined. V was clipped by 3 bases and J by 2 bases, with 8 bases between them. The CDR3 totals 14 residues. Germline CDR1 MNHNS, CDR2 SASEGT.

This chain uses TRBV2 with TRBJ1-1, with 10 bases fitting TRBD1. The germline CDR1 and CDR2 sequences are SNHLY and FYNNEI. The CDR3 consists of 13 residues. J gave up 4 bases and V 4 bases, and 0 bases lay outside the gene matches. CDR3 sequence reads: CASSGTGGTEAFF. The CDR3 nucleotides read TGTGCCAGCAGTGGGACAGGGGGCACTGAAGCTTTCTTT.

V gene TRBV14 combines with J gene TRBJ1-4, with a tentative D call TRBD1 (5 bases). V lost 4 bases, J lost 8 bases, and 17 bases lay in between. The CDR3 has 15 residues. In germline, CDR1 is SGHDN, CDR2 FVKESK. CDR3 coding DNA: TGTGCCAGCAGCCTTTTCACAGGTCCGGGGGAAAAACTGTTTTTT. Its protein is CASSLFTGPGEKLFF.

The chain links TRBV9 to TRBJ2-3; D perhaps matches TRBD2 (5 bases). CDR3 length: 15 residues. CDR1 SGDLS and CDR2 YYNGEE come from the germline V gene. V was pared by 0 bases and J by 2 bases, with 10 bases between. This CDR3 reads CASSVVEGYTDTQYF. The DNA of the CDR3 is TGTGCCAGCAGCGTAGTTGAGGGCTACACAGATACGCAGTATTTT.

V usage is TRBV9 and J usage is TRBJ2-1; 7 bases are shared with TRBD1. The V and J ends lost 6 bases and 0 bases, in that order; junction bases with no gene match: 9. Germline V gene data show CDR1 as SGDLS and CDR2 as YYNGEE. The CDR3 is made up of 16 amino acids. The CDR3 nucleotides are TGTGCCAGCAACTTCAACCGGGACAGCTCCTACAATGAGCAGTTCTTC. Its protein is CASNFNRDSSYNEQFF.

This clone was recorded once. This chain connects TRBV9 to TRBJ1-3, with D uncertain. Per the germline V gene, CDR1 is SGDLS and CDR2 is YYNGEE. The CDR3 is 15 residues long. V dropped 0 bases and J dropped 3 bases, with 10 bases sitting between them. CDR3 sequence reads: CASSVDWGFGNTIYF. The CDR3 region has the DNA TGTGCCAGCAGCGTAGATTGGGGTTTTGGAAACACCATATATTTT.

The V gene is TRBV14, the J gene TRBJ1-3; 12 bases match TRBD1. Germline values: CDR1 SGHDN, CDR2 FVKESK. J gave up 0 bases and V 2 bases, and 14 bases lay outside the gene matches. This CDR3 is built from 21 residues. Here the CDR3 DNA reads TGTGCCAGCAGCCAATATGCCGGGACAGGGGGCGATTGGGGCTCTGGAAACACCATATATTTT. The encoded protein is CASSQYAGTGGDWGSGNTIYF.

The V gene is TRBV10-3, the J gene TRBJ2-7; no clear D. Germline lookup yields CDR1 ENHRY and CDR2 SYGVKD. CDR3 size: 11 residues. V was clipped by 3 bases and J by 3 bases, with 3 bases between them. The CDR3 DNA is TGTGCCATCAGTGACGGCTACGAGCAGTACTTC. Encoded protein: CAISDGYEQYF.

The chain links TRBV10-3 to TRBJ2-2; no clear D gene. The CDR3 contains 15 residues. The V gene lost 0 bases and the J gene lost 7 bases, with 12 bases spanning the gap. Looked up from germline, CDR1 is ENHRY and CDR2 is SYGVKD. The chain's CDR3 is CAISESWTPGGELFF. The CDR3 bases are TGTGCCATCAGTGAGTCGTGGACCCCCGGCGGGGAGCTGTTTTTT.

The rearrangement uses TRBV28 and TRBJ1-2, with TRBD1 matching 9 bases. The CDR3 totals 17 residues. Germline trimming cut 6 bases from V and 5 bases from J; bases unmatched to any gene: 16. CDR1 is MDHEN and CDR2 is SYDVKM in the germline V gene. CDR3 protein: CASSSPATLDRGYGYTF. CDR3 bases: TGTGCCAGCAGCTCTCCCGCCACGTTGGACAGGGGATATGGCTACACCTTC.

This chain links TRBV27 with TRBJ2-7; D not resolved. CDR1 and CDR2 (germline): MNHEY, SMNVEV (reference sequence). CDR3 length: 14 residues. V lost 3 bases to trimming and J lost 3 bases, with 12 bases between them. The DNA for the CDR3 is TGTGCCAGCAGTTTCATAGACGAAGTCTACGAGCAGTACTTC. It codes for CASSFIDEVYEQYF.

The rearrangement links TRBV7-9 to TRBJ2-1; D perhaps matches TRBD1 (6 bases). There are 15 residues in the CDR3. V lost 5 bases to trimming and J lost 7 bases, with 18 bases between them. The germline V gene has CDR1 SEHNR and CDR2 FQNEAQ (reference sequence). The CDR3 DNA reads TGTGCCAGCAGCCTGGGGACATTCCTTAGGAATGAGCAGTTCTTC. Protein: CASSLGTFLRNEQFF.

This sequence joins TRBV2 and TRBJ2-7, with 9 positions matching TRBD1. V trimming: 6 bases; J trimming: 5 bases; junction bases outside the gene matches: 8. This CDR3 is 14 amino acids long. Germline V CDR1 and CDR2: SNHLY, FYNNEI. The CDR3, as DNA: TGTGCCAGCAGCCCCCCGGGACAGGGCCACGAGCAGTACTTC. This encodes CASSPPGQGHEQYF.

This chain uses TRBV6-6 with TRBJ1-2; weak D call: TRBD1 (6 bases). The V end was cut by 5 bases, the J end by 4 bases, with 20 bases between. The CDR3 loop spans 16 amino acids. Germline CDR1 and CDR2: MNHNY and SVGAGI (reference sequence). CDR3 sequence reads: CASSPPTQGLIYGYTF. Written as DNA, the CDR3 is TGTGCCAGCAGTCCGCCGACACAGGGTTTGATCTATGGCTACACCTTC.

The J gene is TRBJ1-1, the V gene TRBV6-5; 8 bases are shared with TRBD1. V was pared by 5 bases and J by 3 bases, with 5 bases of the junction left unmatched. The CDR3 is 14 amino acids. The germline V gene has CDR1 MNHEY and CDR2 SVGAGI. CDR3 sequence (DNA): TGTGCCAGCAGTCCAGGGGGCGGGTACACTGAAGCTTTCTTT. Protein product: CASSPGGGYTEAFF.

The rearrangement joins TRBV27 to TRBJ2-7, with 7 positions matching TRBD1. CDR1 MNHEY and CDR2 SMNVEV come from the germline V gene (reference sequence). J gave up 2 bases and V 0 bases, and 10 bases lay outside the gene matches. The CDR3 sequence is 17 residues long. The CDR3 is CASSLSSGQIPAYEQYF. The CDR3, as DNA: TGTGCCAGCAGTTTATCCTCGGGACAGATACCCGCCTACGAGCAGTACTTC.

This rearrangement joins TRBV29-1 to TRBJ2-5; possibly TRBD2 for D (6 bases). With the DNA end fitting TRBJ2-7 better, the J assignment may be wrong. The CDR3 loop spans 14 amino acids. CDR1 is SQVTM, CDR2 ANQGSEA, per germline. CDR3 DNA: TGCAGCGTTGAAGATCCCGGGAGCCTCTACGAGCAGTACTTC. Amino acids: CSVEDPGSLYEQYF.